This TCR beta chain was recorded in a study of PD-1 blockade in classical Hodgkin lymphoma (dated by TCRdb to the early 2020s). Regarding the complete study: Nivolumab dosing was 3 mg/kg intravenously every 2 weeks, continuing until either disease progression or unacceptable toxicity. The study used TCR beta sequencing and CyTOF to define a peripheral blood immune signature of response to PD-1 blockade in classical Hodgkin lymphoma. The paper as a whole reports these results and caveats: Baseline TCR diversity was reported to be lower in newly diagnosed patients than in healthy donors and to be lower still in relapsed/refractory patients. Baseline diversity similar to that of newly diagnosed patients was observed in trial patients achieving complete response, whereas significantly lower diversity was observed in partial responders and progressors. CD4+ but not CD8+ TCR diversity rose significantly by C4D1 (p=0.0027 vs p=0.16), most apparent in complete responders (p=0.02). The study covered only a single clinical trial cohort, and the causes of the repertoire differences, possibly disease activity or prior therapy, were still not defined. Patients starting nivolumab less than 1 year after ASCT had lower diversity and were excluded from later analyses to avoid confounding by immune reconstitution.

The label giving this sample's time point can be read as: cycle 2 day 1 (C2D1) of nivolumab. All trial patients had relapsed after autologous stem cell transplantation, with cohorts A, B and C differing in prior brentuximab vedotin exposure. The trial cohort comprised 60 or so patients with relapsed/refractory classical Hodgkin lymphoma whose best overall responses were complete response, partial response or progressive disease. In the multi-cohort phase II CheckMate 205 trial, trial patients received single-agent nivolumab. Best overall response was determined by an independent review committee according to the 2007 International Working Group response criteria. Trial PBMCs were collected immediately before nivolumab initiation (C1D1) and during therapy at cycle 2 day 1 and cycle 4 day 1. Peripheral blood was collected in 8 mL Vacutainer Cell Preparation Tubes, from which PBMCs were isolated by centrifugation and then cryopreserved.

The CDR3 sequence holds 14 residues, the cysteine and phenylalanine included. CDR3 DNA only is kept here, 42 bases in frame from base 1. Relative to germline, V is 8 bases shorter and J is 9 bases shorter, with 17 bases between their ends. According to the germline V gene, CDR1 reads SNHLY and CDR2 reads FYNNEI. The sample holds one count of this clone. The antigen it recognizes is unknown. The record has no base qualities; no much larger clone is one base away. Genomic DNA was isolated using the Qiagen DNeasy kit from unsorted PBMCs as well as from negatively selected CD4+ and CD8+ fractions. TCR beta CDR3 regions were amplified by immunoSEQ multiplex PCR using primers annealing to V and J segments. Amplification bias was minimized using a synthetic immune receptor repertoire, and residual bias was removed computationally after sequencing. Per the authors' processing: Repertoire diversity was quantified as the Shannon entropy index using custom Python scripts. Unsorted, CD4+ and CD8+ repertoires were examined separately, except in combined analyses, for which CD4+ and CD8+ sequences were merged in silico. A clone counted as expanded when the clone's frequency after treatment rose at least 2-fold relative to C1D1, and clones undetected at baseline were given a pseudocount of 0.5. Clones with 0 or 1 copy at C1D1 were defined as singleton clones, while clones with 2 or more copies were defined as non-singleton clones. Clones expanded in unsorted samples were assigned a CD4+, CD8+ or unknown annotation through matching of protein sequences in sorted samples from the same patient. Wilcoxon tests were applied to paired samples to test diversity changes from C1D1 to C4D1. This immuneACCESS table, as held by TCRdb, lists in-frame sequences with V and J called but not all clones. Of the missing ones, under half trace to an unresolved V gene in checked studies; the others have no known cause. For V, J and clone size, that table is used; D and trimming come from the DNA. Present in this sample are roughly 50,000 clones, 60% to 85% of which were seen just once. The ten biggest clones cover 20% to 25% of the sample.

The rearranged chain carries TRBV2 and TRBJ1-6; TRBD1 could be the D gene, as 6 bases match. This receptor was obtained from a human donor with classical Hodgkin lymphoma. The specimen was peripheral blood mononuclear cells (PBMCs), collected before the second cycle of nivolumab. The DNA sequence follows: TGTGCCAGCCGCCGGGACAACCCTGGTTCACCCCTCCACTTT. This sequence encodes CASRRDNPGSPLHF.